This T cell receptor (beta chain) was retrieved from a study of beta chain features in type 1 diabetes. The CDR3 totals 12 residues. Germline lookup yields CDR1 KGHSH and CDR2 LQKENI. V lost 2 bases and J 7 bases, leaving 8 bases between the germline ends. Donors contributed one heparinised blood draw apiece, averaging about 116 mL. Isolated RNA was reverse transcribed in full, so expressed TCRB transcripts were sequenced. Sequencing was performed with immunoSEQ multiplex PCR; in TCRdb, only in-frame clones are kept and a portion is missing. The sample lists hundreds of thousands of clones, over 10% occurring once.

This chain joins TRBV18 and TRBJ1-2; weak D call: TRBD1 (5 bases). What was sequenced was naive CD4+ T cells from blood. This receptor was taken from a woman younger than 35 in good health. The CDR3 sequence: CASSPGAPGYTF. The CDR3 coding sequence is TGTGCCAGCTCACCAGGGGCACCTGGCTACACCTTC.